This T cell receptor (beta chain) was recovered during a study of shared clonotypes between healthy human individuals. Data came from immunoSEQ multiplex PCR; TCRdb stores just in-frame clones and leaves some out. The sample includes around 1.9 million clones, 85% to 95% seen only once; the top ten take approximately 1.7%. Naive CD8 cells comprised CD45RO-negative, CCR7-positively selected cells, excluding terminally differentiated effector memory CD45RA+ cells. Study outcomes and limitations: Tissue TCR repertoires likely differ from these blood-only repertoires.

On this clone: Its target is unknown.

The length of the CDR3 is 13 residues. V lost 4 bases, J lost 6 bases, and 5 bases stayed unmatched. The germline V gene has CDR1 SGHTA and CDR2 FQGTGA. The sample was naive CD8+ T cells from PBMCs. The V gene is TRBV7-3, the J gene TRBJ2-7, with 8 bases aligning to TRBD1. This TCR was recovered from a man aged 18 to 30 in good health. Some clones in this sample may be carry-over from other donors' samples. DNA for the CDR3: TGTGCCAGCAGCTCCGACAGGGGAGGCGAGCAGTACTTC. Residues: CASSSDRGGEQYF. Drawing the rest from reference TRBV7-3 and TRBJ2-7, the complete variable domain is GAGVSQTPSNKVTEKGKYVELRCDPISGHTALYWYRQSLGQGPEFLIYFQGTGAADDSGLPNDRFFAVRPEGSVSTLKIQRTERGDSAVYLCASSSDRGGEQYFGPGTRLTVT.